The 24 T cell receptor beta chains below all came from one sample that was sequenced in a study of human T cells and chemical hapten exposure. MiXCR, run by TCRdb on the RACE reads, gives a single entry per CDR3 protein. In the table there are over 85,000 distinct CDR3 sequences, about 9% of which are singletons. Time point: patch test 2, 6 weeks after DPC sensitization. The treatment is: therapeutic diphenylcyclopropenone sensitization with weekly scalp DPC. The sample here was whole blood, taken in connection with sensitization to the hapten diphenylcyclopropenone (DPC). The receptors were gathered from a woman in her thirties or forties with alopecia areata. Some clones in this sample may be carry-over from other donors' samples.

This clonotype has just a few counts. The chain is built from TRBV2 and TRBJ2-1; 7 bases line up with TRBD2. Germline trimming cut 5 bases from V and 5 bases from J; bases unmatched to any gene: 6. The CDR3 covers 14 residues. Germline V gives CDR1 SNHLY, CDR2 FYNNEI. In DNA form, the CDR3 reads TGTGCCAGCAGTAGGAGGCTAGCGGACAATGAGCAGTTCTTC. Translation: CASSRRLADNEQFF.

At least ten counts were recorded for this clonotype. The rearrangement joins TRBV19 to TRBJ2-2; D possibly corresponds to TRBD1 (6 bases). V was clipped by 4 bases and J by 5 bases, with 14 bases between them. Germline V gene data show CDR1 as LNHDA and CDR2 as SQIVND (reference sequence). CDR3 length: 15 residues. The CDR3 loop reads CASSTGQGYTGELFF. DNA for the CDR3: TGTGCCAGTAGTACGGGACAAGGGTATACCGGGGAGCTGTTTTTT.

This chain uses TRBV29-1 with TRBJ2-4; D unresolved. Germline V CDR1 and CDR2: SQVTM, ANQGSEA. The CDR3 is 15 residues long. V shed 6 bases and J shed 1 base, with 16 bases lying between them. The CDR3 here is CSVLIRDLAKNIQYF. CDR3 nucleotide sequence: TGCAGCGTCCTTATTAGGGATCTCGCCAAAAACATTCAGTACTTC.

On this clonotype: The junction and the germline gene differ at one end; a read error may be behind it. The V gene is TRBV6-5, the J gene TRBJ1-6; maybe TRBD1 (6 bases). The CDR3 is 14 amino acids. Germline values: CDR1 MNHEY, CDR2 SVGAGI. CDR3 nucleotide sequence: TGTGCCAGCAGTTACACCAGGGGTAATTCACCTCTCCACTTT. Translated, it gives CASSYTRGNSPLHF.

The rearrangement joins TRBV4-3 to TRBJ1-5; D not resolved. CDR1 and CDR2 (germline): LGHNA, YSLEER. The CDR3 is 15 amino acids. Trimming removed 0 bases at V and 3 bases at J, with 9 bases between. The CDR3 spells CASSQDLRINQPQHF. The CDR3 DNA is TGCGCCAGCAGCCAAGACTTGCGGATCAATCAGCCCCAGCATTTT.

This clonotype has at least ten counts. The chain uses TRBV28 and TRBJ2-1, with TRBD2 matching 8 bases. The length of the CDR3 is 16 residues. CDR1 and CDR2 (germline): MDHEN, SYDVKM. The V segment lost 3 bases and the J segment 4 bases; nucleotides outside the gene matches: 8. The CDR3 sequence is CASSFSLAGRYNEQFF. CDR3 sequence (DNA): TGTGCCAGCAGTTTCTCCCTAGCGGGCCGATACAATGAGCAGTTCTTC.

The gene calls are TRBV7-2 and TRBJ2-7, with TRBD1 matching over 8 bases. Per germline, CDR1 SGHTA and CDR2 FQGNSA. CDR3 length: 15 amino acids. The junction had 7 bases not matched to a gene; V was cut back by 0 bases and J by 6 bases. Here the CDR3 DNA reads TGTGCCAGCAGCTTAGCGGGGACAGGTGTAACCGAGCAGTACTTC. Its protein is CASSLAGTGVTEQYF.

This clonotype was counted ten times or more. The J gene is TRBJ1-5, the V gene TRBV6-1; D is uncertain. V lost 7 bases and J 3 bases, leaving 16 bases between the germline ends. The germline V gene has CDR1 MNHNS and CDR2 SASEGT. The CDR3 consists of 15 residues. The CDR3 reads CASKGTRELNQPQHF. CDR3 bases: TGTGCCAGCAAAGGCACCCGGGAGCTCAATCAGCCCCAGCATTTT.

Ten or more counts support this clonotype. The chain links TRBV20-1 to TRBJ2-6; TRBD1 aligns across 9 bases. Germline V gene sequence: CDR1 DFQATT, CDR2 SNEGSKA (reference sequence). The CDR3 has 22 residues. V lost 6 bases, J lost 5 bases, and 29 bases stayed unmatched. CDR3 loop: CSAVTYKISPGQGRRWANVLTF. The CDR3, as DNA: TGCAGTGCCGTCACCTATAAAATTTCACCGGGACAGGGAAGGCGATGGGCCAACGTCCTGACTTTC.

This clonotype has at least ten counts. The gene calls are TRBV7-3 and TRBJ2-1, with TRBD2 matching 12 bases. CDR1 is SGHTA and CDR2 is FQGTGA in the germline V gene. With 5 bases clipped from V and 3 bases from J, the junction kept 5 bases outside the gene matches. This CDR3 is 16 amino acids long. CDR3 nucleotide sequence: TGTGCCAGCAGCGCCAAACTAGCGGGAGGCTACAATGAGCAGTTCTTC. As protein: CASSAKLAGGYNEQFF.

This chain links TRBV7-2 with TRBJ2-3; D is undetermined. The ends were cut back, 2 bases at V and 1 base at J, with 10 bases in the middle. This CDR3 region has 15 residues. From germline, CDR1 is SGHTA and CDR2 FQGNSA. In nucleotides, the CDR3 is TGTGCCAGCAGCTTATGGCCAGACGGCACAGATACGCAGTATTTT. Residues: CASSLWPDGTDTQYF.

Only a few counts were recorded for this clonotype. CDR3: CASSLGPGETQYF. CDR3 DNA sequence: TGTGCCAGCAGCTTGGGACCTGGTGAGACCCAGTACTTC. V and J are TRBV5-5 and TRBJ2-5; D is undetermined. CDR3 length equals 13 residues. V was clipped by 0 bases and J by 5 bases, with 8 bases between them. Germline V CDR1 and CDR2: SGHKS, YYEKEE (reference sequence). Full variable domain (missing parts from reference TRBV5-5 and TRBJ2-5): DAGVTQSPTHLIKTRGQQVTLRCSPISGHKSVSWYQQVLGQGPQFIFQYYEKEERGRGNFPDRFSARQFPNYSSELNVNALLLGDSALYLCASSLGPGETQYFGPGTRLLVL.

The chain has TRBV6-1 and TRBJ1-1; 10 bases match TRBD1. Germline CDR1 reads MNHNS; CDR2 reads SASEGT. The CDR3 consists of 16 residues. With V trimmed by 7 bases and J by 5 bases, 13 bases remained unmatched. CDR3 coding DNA: TGTGCCAGCACCAAATACGGGACAGGGGTAAAGACTGAAGCTTTCTTT. It specifies CASTKYGTGVKTEAFF.

This clonotype has ten or more counts. The chain combines TRBV7-9 with TRBJ1-2; 12 bases match TRBD1. This CDR3 is built from 15 residues. Trimming removed 4 bases from V and 8 bases from J; junction bases left unmatched: 8. CDR1 SEHNR and CDR2 FQNEAQ come from the germline V gene (reference sequence). In DNA form, the CDR3 reads TGTGCCAGCAGCTATCGGGACAGGGGGCGAAGCGGCTACACCTTC. Encoded protein: CASSYRDRGRSGYTF.

This clonotype has just a few counts. The chain links TRBV20-1 to TRBJ2-3, with 9 bases identical to TRBD1. After removal of 1 base from V and 8 bases from J, the junction contained 7 bases not matched to a gene. The CDR3 runs 14 residues. The germline gives CDR1 DFQATT, CDR2 SNEGSKA (reference sequence). This chain's CDR3 is CSARGGQGPGTQYF. The CDR3 nucleotides read TGCAGTGCTAGAGGGGGACAGGGCCCAGGTACGCAGTATTTT.

The rearrangement links TRBV18 to TRBJ2-1, with 11 bases identical to TRBD1. Trimming removed 3 bases from V and 4 bases from J; junction bases left unmatched: 8. CDR1 KGHSH and CDR2 LQKENI come from the germline V gene. CDR3 length equals 17 residues. The CDR3 loop is CASSPMGQGGPYNEQFF. The CDR3 DNA reads as TGTGCCAGCTCACCGATGGGACAGGGGGGGCCTTACAATGAGCAGTTCTTC.

This clonotype was seen a few times. The gene calls are TRBV29-1 and TRBJ2-7, with D possibly matching TRBD2 (6 bases). Looked up from germline, CDR1 is SQVTM and CDR2 is ANQGSEA. The CDR3 is made up of 13 amino acids. The germline V and J ends were trimmed by 2 bases and 12 bases, with 20 bases remaining between them. CDR3 sequence reads: CSVETSLGAGRYF. The CDR3 DNA follows: TGCAGCGTTGAAACTAGTCTTGGGGCCGGGAGGTACTTC.

This clonotype was detected many times. The chain carries TRBV4-1 and TRBJ2-1; 12 bases line up with TRBD2. The CDR3 contains 17 residues. V lost 4 bases to trimming and J lost 0 bases; unmatched junction nucleotides: 4. Germline loops: CDR1 MGHRA, CDR2 YSYEKL. CDR3 sequence reads: CASSRLAGVSSYNEQFF. CDR3 in DNA: TGCGCCAGCAGCCGACTAGCGGGGGTGAGCTCCTACAATGAGCAGTTCTTC.

This clonotype appeared many times. The chain recombines TRBV5-8 with TRBJ2-1; 10 positions match TRBD2. Germline loops: CDR1 SGHTS, CDR2 YDEGEE. With V trimmed by 4 bases and J by 8 bases, 12 bases remained unmatched. There are 16 residues in the CDR3. The CDR3 region has the DNA TGTGCCAGCAGCCAAACCCCTAGCGGGAGTAAGGATGAGCAGTTCTTC. Its translation: CASSQTPSGSKDEQFF.

This clonotype came up many times. The chain combines TRBV10-3 with TRBJ2-2; no definite D call. The ends were cut back, 6 bases at V and 0 bases at J, with 11 bases in the middle. This CDR3 has 15 amino acids. Germline values: CDR1 ENHRY, CDR2 SYGVKD. The CDR3 here is CAIRSVPANTGELFF. The CDR3 DNA is TGTGCCATCAGATCGGTCCCCGCGAACACCGGGGAGCTGTTTTTT.

This clonotype was detected ten times or more. CDR3 nucleotides: TGTGCCAGCAGTGGCCTTAGAGGCTACGAGCAGTACTTC. This gives the protein CASSGLRGYEQYF. The chain recombines TRBV25-1 with TRBJ2-7; no firm D call. CDR1 and CDR2 from the germline V gene are MGHDK and SYGVNS. Deletions cut 4 bases from V and 3 bases from J, with 10 bases between. The CDR3 is 13 residues long.

This clonotype was seen once. The chain's CDR3 is CATMGAQKETQYF. The CDR3, as DNA: TGTGCCACCATGGGGGCACAGAAAGAGACCCAGTACTTC. The chain couples TRBV2 to TRBJ2-5, with D possibly being TRBD1 (6 bases). Between the trimmed V and J ends, which lost 10 bases and 3 bases, there was a span of 15 bases. The CDR3 loop spans 13 amino acids. The germline gives CDR1 SNHLY, CDR2 FYNNEI.

In its sample, this clonotype was seen a few times. V gene TRBV29-1 combines with J gene TRBJ2-2, with D possibly called TRBD1 or TRBD2 (5 bases each). Per the germline V gene, CDR1 is SQVTM and CDR2 is ANQGSEA. The CDR3 is made up of 16 amino acids. V was shortened by 0 bases and J by 6 bases, with 17 bases between the two germline ends. The DNA for the CDR3 is TGCAGCGTTGAAGATCGGGGCACTACCCGGCCCGGGGAGCTGTTTTTT. Translating gives CSVEDRGTTRPGELFF.

The table lists this clonotype with many counts. The rearrangement joins TRBV7-9 to TRBJ1-2; D is unclear. Germline V gene data show CDR1 as SEHNR and CDR2 as FQNEAQ (reference sequence). V lost 3 bases and J lost 4, with 6 bases in between. This CDR3 has 12 residues. CDR3: CASSLHSYGYTF. CDR3 in DNA: TGTGCCAGCAGCTTGCACTCCTATGGCTACACCTTC. The full variable domain, with the rest looked up from reference TRBV7-9 and TRBJ1-2, is DTGVSQNPRHKITKRGQNVTFRCDPISEHNRLYWYRQTLGQGPEFLTYFQNEAQLEKSRLLSDRFSAERPKGSFSTLEIQRTEQGDSAMYLCASSLHSYGYTFGSGTRLTVV.